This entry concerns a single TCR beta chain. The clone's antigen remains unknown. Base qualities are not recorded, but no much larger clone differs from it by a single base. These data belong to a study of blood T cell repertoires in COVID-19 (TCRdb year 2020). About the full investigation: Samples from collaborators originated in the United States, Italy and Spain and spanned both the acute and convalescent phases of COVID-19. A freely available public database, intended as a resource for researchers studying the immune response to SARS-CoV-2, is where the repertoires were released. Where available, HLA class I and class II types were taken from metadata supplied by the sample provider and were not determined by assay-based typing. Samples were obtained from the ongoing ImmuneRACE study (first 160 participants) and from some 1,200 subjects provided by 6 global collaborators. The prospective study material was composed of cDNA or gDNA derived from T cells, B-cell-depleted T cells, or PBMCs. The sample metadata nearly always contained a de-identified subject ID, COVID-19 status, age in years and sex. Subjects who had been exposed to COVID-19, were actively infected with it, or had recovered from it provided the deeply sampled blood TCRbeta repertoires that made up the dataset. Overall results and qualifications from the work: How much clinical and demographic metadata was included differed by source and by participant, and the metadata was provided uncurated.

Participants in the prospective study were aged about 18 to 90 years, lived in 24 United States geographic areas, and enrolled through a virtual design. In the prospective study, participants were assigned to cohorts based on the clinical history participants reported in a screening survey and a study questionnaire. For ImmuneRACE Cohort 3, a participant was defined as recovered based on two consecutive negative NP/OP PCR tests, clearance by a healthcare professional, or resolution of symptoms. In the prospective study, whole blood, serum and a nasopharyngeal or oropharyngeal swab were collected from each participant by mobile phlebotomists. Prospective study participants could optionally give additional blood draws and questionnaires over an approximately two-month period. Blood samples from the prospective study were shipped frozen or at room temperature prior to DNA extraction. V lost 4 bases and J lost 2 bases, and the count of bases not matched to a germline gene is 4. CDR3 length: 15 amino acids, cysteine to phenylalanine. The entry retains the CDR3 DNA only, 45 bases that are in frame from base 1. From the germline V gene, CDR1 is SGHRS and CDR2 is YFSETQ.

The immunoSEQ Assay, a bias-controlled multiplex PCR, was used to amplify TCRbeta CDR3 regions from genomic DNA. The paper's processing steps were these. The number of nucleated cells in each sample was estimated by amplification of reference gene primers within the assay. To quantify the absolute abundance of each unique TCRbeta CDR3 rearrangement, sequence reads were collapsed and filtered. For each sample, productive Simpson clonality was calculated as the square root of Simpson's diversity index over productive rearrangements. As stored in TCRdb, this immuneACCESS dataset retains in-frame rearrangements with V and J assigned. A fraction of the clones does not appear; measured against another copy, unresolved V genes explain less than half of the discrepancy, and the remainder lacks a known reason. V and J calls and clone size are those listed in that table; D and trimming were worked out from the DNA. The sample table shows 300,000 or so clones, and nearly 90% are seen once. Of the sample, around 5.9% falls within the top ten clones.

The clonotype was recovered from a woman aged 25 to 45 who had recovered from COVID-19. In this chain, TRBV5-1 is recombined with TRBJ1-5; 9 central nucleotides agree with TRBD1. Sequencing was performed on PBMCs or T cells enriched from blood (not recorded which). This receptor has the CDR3 CASSRTGDRNQPQHF. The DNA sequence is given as TGCGCCAGCAGCAGGACAGGGGATCGCAATCAGCCCCAGCATTTT. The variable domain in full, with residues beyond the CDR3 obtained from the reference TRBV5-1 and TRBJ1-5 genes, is KAGVTQTPRYLIKTRGQQVTLSCSPISGHRSVSWYQQTPGQGLQFLFEYFSETQRNKGNFPGRFSGRQFSNSRSEMNVSTLELGDSALYLCASSRTGDRNQPQHFGDGTRLSIL.